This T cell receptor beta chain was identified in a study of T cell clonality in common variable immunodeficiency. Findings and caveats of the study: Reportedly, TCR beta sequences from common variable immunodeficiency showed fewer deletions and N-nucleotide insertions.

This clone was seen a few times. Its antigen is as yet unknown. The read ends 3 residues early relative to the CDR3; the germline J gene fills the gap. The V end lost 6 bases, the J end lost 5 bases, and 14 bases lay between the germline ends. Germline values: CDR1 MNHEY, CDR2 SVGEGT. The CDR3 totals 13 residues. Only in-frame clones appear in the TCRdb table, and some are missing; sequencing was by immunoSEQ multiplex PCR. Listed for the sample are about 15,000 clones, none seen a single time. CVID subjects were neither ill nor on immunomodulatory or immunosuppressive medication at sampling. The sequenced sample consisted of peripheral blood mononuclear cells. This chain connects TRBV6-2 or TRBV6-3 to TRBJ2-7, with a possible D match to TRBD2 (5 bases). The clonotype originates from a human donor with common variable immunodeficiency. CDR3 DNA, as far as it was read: TGTGCCAGCAGGATGGACTTTGTCCACGAG. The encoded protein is CASRMDFVHE. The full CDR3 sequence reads CASRMDFVHEQYF.